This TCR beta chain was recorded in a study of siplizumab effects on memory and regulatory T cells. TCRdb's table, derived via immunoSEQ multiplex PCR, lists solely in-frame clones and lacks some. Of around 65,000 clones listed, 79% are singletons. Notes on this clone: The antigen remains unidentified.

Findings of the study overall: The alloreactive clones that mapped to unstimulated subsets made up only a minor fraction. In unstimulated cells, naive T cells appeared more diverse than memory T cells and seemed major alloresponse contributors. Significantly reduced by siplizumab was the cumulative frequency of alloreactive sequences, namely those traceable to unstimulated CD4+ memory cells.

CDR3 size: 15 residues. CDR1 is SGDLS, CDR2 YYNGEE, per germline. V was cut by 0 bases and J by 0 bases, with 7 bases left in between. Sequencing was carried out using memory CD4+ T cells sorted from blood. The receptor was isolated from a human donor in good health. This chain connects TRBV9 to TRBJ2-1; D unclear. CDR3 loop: CASSVVDSSYNEQFF. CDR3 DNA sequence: TGTGCCAGCAGCGTAGTGGATAGCTCCTACAATGAGCAGTTCTTC. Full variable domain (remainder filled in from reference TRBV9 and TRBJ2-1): DSGVTQTPKHLITATGQRVTLRCSPRSGDLSVYWYQQSLDQGLQFLIQYYNGEERAKGNILERFSAQQFPDLHSELNLSSLELGDSALYFCASSVVDSSYNEQFFGPGTRLTVL.